The next 2 T cell receptor beta chains were all read from a single sample in a study of radiation and T cells in renal cell carcinoma. Method: immunoSEQ multiplex PCR; TCRdb's copy keeps in-frame clones and lacks some. The sample carries 95,000 or so clones, 65% to 90% recorded once. Noted time point: baseline pretreatment blood. Treatment denoted: 15 Gy SBRT to primary tumor, nephrectomy 4 weeks later. This specimen consisted of blood, obtained from a patient whose treatment included radiotherapy and nephrectomy. Every receptor here comes from a man aged 50-59 years with renal cell carcinoma.

The CDR3 sequence is CASNRGGWEQYF. The CDR3 nucleotides read TGTGCCAGTAATCGGGGGGGCTGGGAGCAGTACTTC. The chain carries TRBV19 and TRBJ2-7; 8 bases align to TRBD2. Germline CDR1 and CDR2: LNHDA and SQIVND (reference sequence). J was trimmed by 7 bases and V by 7 bases; bases with no gene match: 6. This CDR3 region has 12 residues.

This rearrangement joins TRBV27 to TRBJ2-1; D is unclear. The CDR3 has 14 amino acids. V gave up 2 bases and J gave up 1 base, with 6 bases separating them. CDR1 MNHEY and CDR2 SMNVEV come from the germline V gene (reference sequence). The CDR3 reads CASSLARSYNEQFF. For the CDR3, the DNA is TGTGCCAGCAGTTTAGCGCGGTCCTACAATGAGCAGTTCTTC.